The T cell receptor (beta chain) described here comes from a study of cytomegalovirus exposure and HLA in healthy donors. Looking at the study overall: The roughly 130 validation repertoires used the same platform as the roughly 700 first-cohort repertoires (as reported by a later analysis).

V shed 1 base and J shed 2 bases, with 9 bases lying between them. This CDR3 spans 15 amino acids. Germline V CDR1 and CDR2: LNHDA, SQIVND (reference sequence). Libraries were prepared by immunoSEQ multiplex PCR; TCRdb keeps only in-frame clonotypes and omits some of them. Counted here are a few hundred thousand clones, about 90% occurring once; the ten biggest clones make up 12%. These donors were members of the approximately 110-subject validation cohort, a group separate from the roughly 670-subject first cohort. The V and J genes are TRBV19 and TRBJ2-1, with D perhaps matching TRBD1 (5 bases). The sequenced sample was PBMCs. The origin of this receptor is a man aged 18 to 30 in good health and CMV-seropositive. The CDR3 spells CASSIGDSPYNEQFF. The CDR3 DNA sequence: TGTGCCAGTAGTATAGGAGACAGCCCCTACAATGAGCAGTTCTTC.